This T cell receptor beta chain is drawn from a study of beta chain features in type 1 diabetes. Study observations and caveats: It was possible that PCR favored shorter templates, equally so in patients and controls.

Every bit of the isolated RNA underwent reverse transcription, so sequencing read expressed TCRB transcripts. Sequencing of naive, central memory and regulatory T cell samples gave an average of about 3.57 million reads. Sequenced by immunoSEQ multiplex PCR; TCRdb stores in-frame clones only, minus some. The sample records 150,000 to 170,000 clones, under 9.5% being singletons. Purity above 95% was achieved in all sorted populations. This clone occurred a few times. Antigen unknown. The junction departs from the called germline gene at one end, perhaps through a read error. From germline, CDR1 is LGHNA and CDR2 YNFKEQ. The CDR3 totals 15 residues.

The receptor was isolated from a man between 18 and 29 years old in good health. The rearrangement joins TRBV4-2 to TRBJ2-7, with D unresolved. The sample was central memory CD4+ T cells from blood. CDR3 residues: CAGSQDPPVVYEQYF. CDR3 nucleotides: TGTGCCGGCAGCCAAGATCCTCCTGTAGTCTACGAGCAGTACTTC.